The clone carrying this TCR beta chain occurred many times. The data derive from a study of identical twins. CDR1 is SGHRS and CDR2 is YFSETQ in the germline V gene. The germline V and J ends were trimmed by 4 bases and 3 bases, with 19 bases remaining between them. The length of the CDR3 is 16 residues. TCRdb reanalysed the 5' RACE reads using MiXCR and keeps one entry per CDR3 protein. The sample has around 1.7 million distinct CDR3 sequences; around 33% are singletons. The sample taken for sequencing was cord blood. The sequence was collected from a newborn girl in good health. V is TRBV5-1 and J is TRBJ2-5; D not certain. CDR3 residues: CASSERATYSKETQYF. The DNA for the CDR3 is TGCGCCAGCAGCGAGAGAGCGACTTACTCGAAAGAGACCCAGTACTTC.